This T cell receptor (beta chain) was recovered during a study of vaccination and CD4 T cells after COVID-19. Overall study: From HCoV-229E, HCoV-OC43, HCoV-NL63 and SARS-CoV-2, overlapping spike peptides were used to stimulate the cells.

The CDR3 contains 16 residues. The V segment lost 2 bases and the J segment 1 base; nucleotides outside the gene matches: 6. Germline CDR1 is LNHNV and CDR2 is YYDKDF (reference sequence). Oncomine TCR Beta short-read sequencing was applied to DNA from cultured CD4+ T cells. The authors extracted genomic DNA from cultured CD4+ T cells. TCRdb passed the PCR reads through MiXCR, listing each CDR3 protein once. The data contain under 8,500 distinct CDR3 sequences, 61% of them singletons. There are a few counts of this clonotype. Its matching antigen is unknown. The treatment is: roughly ten-day PBMC culture with coronavirus spike peptide pools or control peptides (ViraFEST assay).

The chain is built from TRBV15 and TRBJ2-5; TRBD2 matches 8 bases. The sequenced sample was cultured CD4+ T cells from blood, obtained after SARS-CoV-2 vaccination. The clonotype originates from a human donor with COVID-19. CDR3 region: CATSRRAGGLQETQYF. In DNA, the CDR3 is TGTGCCACCAGCAGACGGGCGGGAGGACTCCAAGAGACCCAGTACTTC.